This T cell receptor beta chain was identified during a study of blood T cell repertoires in COVID-19. In the study overall: T cells, B-cell-depleted T cells, or PBMCs supplied cDNA or gDNA.

V was trimmed by 5 bases and J by 1 base, leaving 8 bases between them. The germline V gene encodes CDR1 LGHDT and CDR2 YNNKEL (reference sequence). This CDR3 comprises 13 residues. Original processing methods: Estimates of nucleated cell counts were drawn from the amplification of reference gene primers. The assay was immunoSEQ multiplex PCR, and TCRdb's table has in-frame clones only and misses some. Clonal size and the V and J genes are those of that table, whereas D and trimming came from the DNA. The sample includes about 230,000 clones, roughly 88% of them seen just once. This clone was seen more than once but under ten times.

The origin of this receptor is a man aged 35-49 years with acute or convalescent COVID-19. Sequencing input: peripheral blood. The chain recombines TRBV3-1 (or the pseudogene TRBV3-2) with TRBJ2-5; the D is unclear. As DNA, the CDR3 is TGTGCCAGCAGCTCGACGGGCCAAGAGACCCAGTACTTC. Translating it yields CASSSTGQETQYF.